These 24 T cell receptor beta chains originate from one sample sequenced in a study of blood T cell repertoires in COVID-19. The assay was immunoSEQ multiplex PCR, and TCRdb's table has in-frame clones only and misses some. In the table there are 40,000 to 50,000 clones, about 76% of which are singletons. Sequencing input: peripheral blood. Receptor source: a man in his 70s with active or convalescent COVID-19.

The chain links TRBV12-3 or TRBV12-4 to TRBJ2-7; D remains ambiguous. V dropped 4 bases and J dropped 0 bases, with 4 bases sitting between them. There are 12 residues in the CDR3. The CDR3 loop is CASSSSSYEQYF. The CDR3 coding sequence is TGTGCCAGCAGTTCGAGCTCCTACGAGCAGTACTTC.

This chain joins TRBV4-2 and TRBJ2-7, with TRBD1 matching 8 bases. Germline CDR1 reads LGHNA; CDR2 reads YNFKEQ. V gave up 0 bases and J gave up 1 base; unmatched junction bases: 5. This CDR3 has 16 amino acids. CDR3 loop: CASSQDGGTGSYEQYF. The CDR3 coding sequence is TGTGCCAGCAGCCAAGATGGGGGGACAGGTTCCTACGAGCAGTACTTC.

The J gene is TRBJ2-7, the V gene TRBV21-1; the table names TRBD1, a call not compared with the DNA. TRBV21-1 is termed a pseudogene. The CDR3 has 14 residues. In DNA, the CDR3 is TGTGCCAGCAGCAAAAGTGACAGATCCTACGAGCAGTACTTC. It is translated as CASSKSDRSYEQYF.

The chain has TRBV19 and TRBJ1-1, with D unresolved. CDR1 is LNHDA, CDR2 SQIVND, per germline (reference sequence). The CDR3 extends over 12 amino acids. The ends were cut back, 3 bases at V and 3 bases at J, with 5 bases in the middle. CDR3 protein: CASSIRYTEAFF. The CDR3 DNA is TGTGCCAGTAGTATCCGGTACACTGAAGCTTTCTTT.

The chain uses TRBV5-1 and TRBJ2-7; TRBD1 might be the D (6 bases). V was cut by 0 bases and J by 6 bases, with 13 bases left in between. CDR1 and CDR2 from the germline V gene are SGHRS and YFSETQ. The length of the CDR3 is 14 residues. The CDR3 spells CASSLEGVTGEQYF. CDR3 nucleotides: TGCGCCAGCAGCTTGGAGGGGGTCACGGGCGAGCAGTACTTC.

V gene TRBV5-6 combines with J gene TRBJ1-2; TRBD1 aligns across 9 bases. CDR3 size: 15 residues. Looked up from germline, CDR1 is SGHDT and CDR2 is YYEEEE. V shed 4 bases and J 8 bases; nucleotides not matched to a gene: 12. The CDR3 is CASSGRDRAVSGYTF. For the CDR3, the DNA is TGTGCCAGCAGCGGCCGGGACAGGGCCGTAAGCGGCTACACCTTC.

This clone was seen a few times. This chain joins TRBV6-4 and TRBJ1-5, with D unclear. CDR3 length: 15 amino acids. Between the trimmed V and J ends, which lost 4 bases and 6 bases, there was a span of 16 bases. Per germline, CDR1 MRHNA and CDR2 SNTAGT. CDR3 protein: CASSGPRNGGQPQHF. The CDR3 DNA sequence: TGTGCCAGCAGTGGCCCGAGGAACGGCGGTCAGCCCCAGCATTTT.

V is TRBV28 and J is TRBJ1-4; 11 bases are shared with TRBD1. The germline CDR1 and CDR2 sequences are MDHEN and SYDVKM. This CDR3 contains 15 residues. Trimming took 5 bases from V and 11 from J; bases not matched to a gene: 10. CDR3 coding DNA: TGTGCCAGCAGTACTCCCGGGACAGGGGGAGGGAAACTGTTTTTT. It yields the protein CASSTPGTGGGKLFF.

This clone was observed a handful of times. CDR3 nucleotides: TGTGCCACTTCCGGGACAGGGGATGGAAAACTGTTTTTT. It specifies CATSGTGDGKLFF. The rearrangement uses TRBV19 and TRBJ1-4; 10 nucleotides line up with TRBD1. This CDR3 region has 13 residues. The germline CDR1 and CDR2 sequences are LNHDA and SQIVND (reference sequence). After removal of 10 bases from V and 10 bases from J, the junction contained 9 bases not matched to a gene.

This chain uses TRBV30 with TRBJ1-1; perhaps TRBD1 as D (5 bases). The CDR3 has 13 residues. Germline V gene sequence: CDR1 GTSNPN, CDR2 SVGIG (reference sequence). Trimming left V 5 bases short and J 2 bases short, with 12 bases between. The CDR3 DNA sequence: TGTGCCTGGGGACATATGGCTAACACTGAAGCTTTCTTT. This sequence encodes CAWGHMANTEAFF. The whole variable domain, remainder taken from reference TRBV30 and TRBJ1-1, is SQTIHQWPATLVQPVGSPLSLECTVEGTSNPNLYWYRQAAGRGLQLLFYSVGIGQISSEVPQNLSASRPQDRQFILSSKKLLLSDSGFYLCAWGHMANTEAFFGQGTRLTVV.

This sequence joins TRBV13 and TRBJ2-3; D possibly corresponds to TRBD1 (6 bases). Germline V gene lookup returns CDR1 PRHDT and CDR2 FYEKMQ (reference sequence). The CDR3 sequence is 14 residues long. Trimming stripped 8 bases from V and 5 bases from J, with 17 bases between. The CDR3 sequence is CASAWGPKGDTQYF. DNA for the CDR3: TGTGCCAGCGCGTGGGGGCCAAAGGGAGATACGCAGTATTTT.

The gene calls are TRBV15 and TRBJ1-1, with 8 bases that match TRBD1. The CDR3 is 16 amino acids. Germline lookup yields CDR1 LNHNV and CDR2 YYDKDF (reference sequence). With 0 bases clipped from V and 1 base from J, the junction kept 4 bases outside the gene matches. CDR3 nucleotide sequence: TGTGCCACCAGCAGAGAAGGACAGGGTGGGAACACTGAAGCTTTCTTT. Protein sequence: CATSREGQGGNTEAFF.

This clone showed up just a few times. This chain links TRBV30 with TRBJ2-7; D not resolved. Germline CDR1 reads GTSNPN; CDR2 reads SVGIG (reference sequence). Deletions cut 4 bases from V and 0 bases from J, with 13 bases between. This CDR3 is 14 amino acids long. DNA of the CDR3: TGTGCCTGGAACCCCGCGTACTACTCCTACGAGCAGTACTTC. Encoded protein: CAWNPAYYSYEQYF.

This chain connects TRBV6-5 to TRBJ1-5; the D is unclear. CDR1 and CDR2 (germline): MNHEY, SVGAGI. V was shortened by 9 bases and J by 4 bases, with 13 bases between the two germline ends. This CDR3 is 13 amino acids long. Written as DNA, the CDR3 is TGTGCCAGTAGGAGGGCCAATAATCAGCCCCAGCATTTT. Translating gives CASRRANNQPQHF.

The V call is TRBV6-4, the J call TRBJ2-3, with 7 bases lining up with TRBD2. Germline V gene sequence: CDR1 MRHNA, CDR2 SNTAGT. The CDR3 runs 15 residues. V lost 3 bases, J lost 3 bases, and 6 bases stayed unmatched. The DNA for the CDR3 is TGTGCCAGCAGTGAAGACGGGGGAGGGACAGATACGCAGTATTTT. The encoded protein is CASSEDGGGTDTQYF.

The V gene is TRBV11-2, the J gene TRBJ1-5; TRBD1 is a possible D gene (5 bases). This CDR3 region has 14 residues. Looked up from germline, CDR1 is SGHAT and CDR2 is FQNNGV. Trimming took 3 bases from V and 5 from J, leaving 11 bases between them. The CDR3 DNA reads TGTGCCAGCAGCTTTTCGGGGGATGATCAGCCCCAGCATTTT. It translates to CASSFSGDDQPQHF. Drawing the rest from reference TRBV11-2 and TRBJ1-5, the complete variable domain is EAGVAQSPRYKIIEKRQSVAFWCNPISGHATLYWYQQILGQGPKLLIQFQNNGVVDDSQLPKDRFSAERLKGVDSTLKIQPAKLEDSAVYLCASSFSGDDQPQHFGDGTRLSIL.

This rearrangement joins TRBV28 to TRBJ2-3, with D perhaps TRBD2 (5 bases). The V and J ends lost 6 bases and 9 bases respectively, with 16 bases between them. This CDR3 is built from 13 residues. CDR1 and CDR2 from the germline V gene are MDHEN and SYDVKM. This CDR3 is CASSPCGCDTQYF. The CDR3 coding sequence is TGTGCCAGCAGCCCATGCGGGTGTGACACGCAGTATTTT.

The J gene is TRBJ1-5, the V gene TRBV4-1; 7 bases are shared with TRBD1. The CDR3 spans 16 residues. CDR1 is MGHRA, CDR2 YSYEKL, per germline. Trimming at V came to 0 bases and at J to 6 bases, leaving 8 bases not matched to a gene. This CDR3 is CASSQDPGQAIQPQHF. The CDR3 DNA is TGCGCCAGCAGCCAAGATCCAGGACAGGCAATTCAGCCCCAGCATTTT.

The rearrangement joins TRBV2 to TRBJ1-1; D might be TRBD1 (5 bases). The CDR3 loop spans 13 amino acids. Germline CDR1 and CDR2: SNHLY and FYNNEI. Deletions cut 7 bases from V and 1 base from J, with 10 bases between. The CDR3: CASNPDRNTEAFF. The CDR3 nucleotides are TGTGCCAGCAACCCTGACAGGAACACTGAAGCTTTCTTT.

The CDR3 coding sequence is TGCGCCAGCAGTCCACTAGCGGGGGCCACAGATACGCAGTATTTT. Encoded protein: CASSPLAGATDTQYF. The chain combines TRBV4-1 with TRBJ2-3, with 11 bases matching TRBD2. The germline V gene has CDR1 MGHRA and CDR2 YSYEKL. The CDR3 totals 15 residues. V lost 6 bases to trimming and J lost 2 bases; unmatched junction nucleotides: 4.

In its sample, this clone was seen a few times. This chain connects TRBV18 to TRBJ2-3, with D perhaps matching TRBD1 (6 bases). Germline assignment: CDR1 KGHSH and CDR2 LQKENI. This CDR3 comprises 15 residues. Trimming shortened V by 4 bases and J by 6 bases, and 17 bases separated the two germline ends. In DNA form, the CDR3 reads TGTGCCAGCTCACTAGCACTGACAGGTGACGATACGCAGTATTTT. Protein product: CASSLALTGDDTQYF.

CDR3 sequence reads: CASTSGYGYTF. CDR3 DNA sequence: TGTGCCAGCACCTCAGGGTATGGCTACACCTTC. The chain joins TRBV27 to TRBJ1-2, with D possibly being TRBD1 (5 bases). CDR1 is MNHEY, CDR2 SMNVEV, per germline (reference sequence). V was trimmed by 7 bases and J by 5 bases, leaving 8 bases between them. The CDR3 totals 11 residues.

The rearrangement links TRBV19 to TRBJ1-5; 9 nucleotides align to TRBD1. The trim removed 11 bases at V and 3 bases at J, leaving 5 bases unmatched. The CDR3 covers 13 residues. The germline V gene encodes CDR1 LNHDA and CDR2 SQIVND (reference sequence). Written as DNA, the CDR3 is TGTGCCTGCCGGGACAGGGTCAATCAGCCCCAGCATTTT. Translating it yields CACRDRVNQPQHF.

In this sample, this clone is medium-sized. The chain combines TRBV19 with TRBJ1-5; tentative D call: TRBD1 (5 bases). The CDR3 has 15 amino acids. V lost 5 bases, J lost 0 bases, and 11 bases lay in between. Germline assignment: CDR1 LNHDA and CDR2 SQIVND (reference sequence). CDR3 coding DNA: TGTGCCAGTAGTCCCGTGGGGCATAGCAATCAGCCCCAGCATTTT. Its protein product is CASSPVGHSNQPQHF.